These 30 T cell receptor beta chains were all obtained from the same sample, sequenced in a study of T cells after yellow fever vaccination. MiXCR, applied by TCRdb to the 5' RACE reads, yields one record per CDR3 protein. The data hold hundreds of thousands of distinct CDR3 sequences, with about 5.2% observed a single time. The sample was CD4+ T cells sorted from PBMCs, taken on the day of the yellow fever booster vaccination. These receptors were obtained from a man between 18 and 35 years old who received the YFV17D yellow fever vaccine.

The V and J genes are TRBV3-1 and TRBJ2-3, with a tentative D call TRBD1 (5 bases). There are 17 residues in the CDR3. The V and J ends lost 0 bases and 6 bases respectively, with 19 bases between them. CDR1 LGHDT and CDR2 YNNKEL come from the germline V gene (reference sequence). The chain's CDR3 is CASSQDSQGTFRDTQYF. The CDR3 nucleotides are TGTGCCAGCAGCCAAGATTCGCAGGGTACTTTCAGGGATACGCAGTATTTT.

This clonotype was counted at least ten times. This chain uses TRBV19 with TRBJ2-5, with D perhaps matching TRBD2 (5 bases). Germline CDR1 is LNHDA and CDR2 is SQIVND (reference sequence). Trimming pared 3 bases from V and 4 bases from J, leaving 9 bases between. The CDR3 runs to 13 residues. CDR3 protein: CASSIQGGETQYF. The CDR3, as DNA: TGTGCCAGTAGTATTCAAGGAGGAGAGACCCAGTACTTC.

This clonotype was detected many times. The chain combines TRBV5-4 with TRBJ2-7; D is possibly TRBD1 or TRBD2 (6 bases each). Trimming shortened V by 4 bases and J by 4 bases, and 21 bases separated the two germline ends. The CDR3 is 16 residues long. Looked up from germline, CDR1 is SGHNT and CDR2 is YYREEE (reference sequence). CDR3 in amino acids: CASSPAHRVGGYEQYF. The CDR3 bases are TGTGCCAGCAGCCCGGCCCACAGGGTGGGAGGTTACGAGCAGTACTTC.

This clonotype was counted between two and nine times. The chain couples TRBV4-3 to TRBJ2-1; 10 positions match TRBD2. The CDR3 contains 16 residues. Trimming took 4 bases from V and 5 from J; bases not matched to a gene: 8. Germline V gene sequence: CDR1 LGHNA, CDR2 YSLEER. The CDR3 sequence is CASSPTFSGGDNEQFF. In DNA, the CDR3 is TGCGCCAGCAGCCCCACCTTCAGCGGGGGGGACAATGAGCAGTTCTTC.

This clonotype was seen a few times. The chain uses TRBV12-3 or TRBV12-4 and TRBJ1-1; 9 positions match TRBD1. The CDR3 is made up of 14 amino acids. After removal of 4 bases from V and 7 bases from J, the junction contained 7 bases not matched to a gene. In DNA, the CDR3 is TGTGCCAGCAGTTACGGACAGGGGACCTATGAAGCTTTCTTT. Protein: CASSYGQGTYEAFF.

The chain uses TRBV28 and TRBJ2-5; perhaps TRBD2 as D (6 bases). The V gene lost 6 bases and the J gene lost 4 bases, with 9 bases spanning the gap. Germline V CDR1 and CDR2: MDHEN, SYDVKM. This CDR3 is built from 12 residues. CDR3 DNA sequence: TGTGCCAGCAGGCAGGGAGGAGAGACCCAGTACTTC. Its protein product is CASRQGGETQYF.

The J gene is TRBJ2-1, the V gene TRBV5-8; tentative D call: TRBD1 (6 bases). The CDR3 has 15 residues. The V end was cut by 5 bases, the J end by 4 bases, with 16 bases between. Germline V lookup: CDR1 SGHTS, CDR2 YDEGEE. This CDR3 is CASRPTGRLYNEQFF. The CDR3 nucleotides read TGTGCCAGCAGACCAACAGGGCGTCTGTACAATGAGCAGTTCTTC.

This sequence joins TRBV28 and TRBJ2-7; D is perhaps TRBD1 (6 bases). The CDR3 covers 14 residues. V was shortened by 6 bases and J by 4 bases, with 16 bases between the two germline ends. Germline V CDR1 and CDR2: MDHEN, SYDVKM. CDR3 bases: TGTGCCAGCAGCAGAACAGGGCCCGGGTACGAGCAGTACGTC. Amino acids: CASSRTGPGYEQYV.

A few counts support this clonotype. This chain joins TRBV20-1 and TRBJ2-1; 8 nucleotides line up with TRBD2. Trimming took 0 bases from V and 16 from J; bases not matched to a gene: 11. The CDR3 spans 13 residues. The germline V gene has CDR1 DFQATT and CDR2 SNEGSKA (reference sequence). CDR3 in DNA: TGCAGTGCTAGAGATATGACGGGGGGGCTATTATTCTTC. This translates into CSARDMTGGLLFF.

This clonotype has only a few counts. CDR3 in amino acids: CASSYGPMKPQETQYF. CDR3 nucleotide sequence: TGTGCCAGCAGTTACGGGCCGATGAAACCTCAAGAGACCCAGTACTTC. J is TRBJ2-5 and V is TRBV6-6; no definite D call. The CDR3 has 16 amino acids. The V gene lost 2 bases and the J gene lost 2 bases, with 15 bases spanning the gap. Germline values: CDR1 MNHNY, CDR2 SVGAGI (reference sequence).

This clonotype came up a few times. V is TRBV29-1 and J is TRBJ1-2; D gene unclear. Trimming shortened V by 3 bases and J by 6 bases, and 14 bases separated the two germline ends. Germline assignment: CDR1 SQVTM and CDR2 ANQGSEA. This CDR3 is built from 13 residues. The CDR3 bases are TGCAGCGTTGACGGCCGCCGAGGGAATGGCTACACCTTC. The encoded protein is CSVDGRRGNGYTF.

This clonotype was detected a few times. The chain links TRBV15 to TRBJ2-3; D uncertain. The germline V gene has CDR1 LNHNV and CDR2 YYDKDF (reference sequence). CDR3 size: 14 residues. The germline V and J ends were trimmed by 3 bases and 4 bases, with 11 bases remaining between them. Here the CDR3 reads CATSSSRKSDTQYF. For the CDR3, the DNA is TGTGCCACCAGCAGTTCTAGGAAGTCAGATACGCAGTATTTT. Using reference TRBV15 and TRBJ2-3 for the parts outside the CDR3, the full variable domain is DAMVIQNPRYQVTQFGKPVTLSCSQTLNHNVMYWYQQKSSQAPKLLFHYYDKDFNNEADTPDNFQSRRPNTSFCFLDIRSPGLGDTAMYLCATSSSRKSDTQYFGPGTRLTVL.

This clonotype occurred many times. CDR3 in amino acids: CASCRRVGYGYTF. For the CDR3, the DNA is TGTGCCAGCTGCCGGCGGGTTGGCTATGGCTACACCTTC. The chain carries TRBV12-3 or TRBV12-4 and TRBJ1-2; D unclear. This CDR3 is built from 13 residues. With 8 bases removed from V and 4 bases from J, the gap between germline ends came to 14 bases.

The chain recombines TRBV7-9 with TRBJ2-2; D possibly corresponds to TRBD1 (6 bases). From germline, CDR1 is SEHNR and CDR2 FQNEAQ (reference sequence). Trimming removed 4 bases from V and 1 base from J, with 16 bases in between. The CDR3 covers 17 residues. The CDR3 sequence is CASSSTPGQKNTGELFF. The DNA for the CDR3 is TGTGCCAGCAGCTCTACCCCCGGACAGAAGAACACCGGGGAGCTGTTTTTT.

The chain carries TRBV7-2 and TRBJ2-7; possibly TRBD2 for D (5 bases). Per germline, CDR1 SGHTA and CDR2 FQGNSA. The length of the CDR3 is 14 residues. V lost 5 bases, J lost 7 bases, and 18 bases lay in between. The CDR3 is CASSLSPHRGEQYV. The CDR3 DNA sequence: TGTGCCAGCAGCCTCTCTCCGCATCGAGGGGAGCAGTACGTC.

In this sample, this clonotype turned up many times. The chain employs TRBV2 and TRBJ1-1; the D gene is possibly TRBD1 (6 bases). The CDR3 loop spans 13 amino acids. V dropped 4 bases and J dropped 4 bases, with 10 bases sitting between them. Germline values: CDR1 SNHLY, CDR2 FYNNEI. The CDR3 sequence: CASSGGPGTEAFF. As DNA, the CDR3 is TGTGCCAGCAGTGGGGGGCCTGGCACTGAAGCTTTCTTT.

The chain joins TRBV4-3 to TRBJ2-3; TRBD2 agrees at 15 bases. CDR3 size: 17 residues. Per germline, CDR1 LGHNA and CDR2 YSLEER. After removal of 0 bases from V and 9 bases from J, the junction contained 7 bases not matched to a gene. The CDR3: CASSQDGLAGGPGTQYF. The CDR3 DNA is TGCGCCAGCAGCCAAGACGGACTAGCGGGGGGGCCAGGAACGCAGTATTTT.

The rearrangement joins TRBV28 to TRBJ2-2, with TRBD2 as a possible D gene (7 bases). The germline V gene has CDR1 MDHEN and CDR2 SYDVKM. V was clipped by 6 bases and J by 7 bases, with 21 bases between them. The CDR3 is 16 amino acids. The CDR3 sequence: CASSERRGARGGELFF. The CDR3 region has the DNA TGTGCCAGCAGCGAAAGACGGGGGGCGCGAGGCGGGGAGCTGTTTTTT. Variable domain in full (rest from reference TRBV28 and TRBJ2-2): DVKVTQSSRYLVKRTGEKVFLECVQDMDHENMFWYRQDPGLGLRLIYFSYDVKMKEKGDIPEGYSVSREKKERFSLILESASTNQTSMYLCASSERRGARGGELFFGEGSRLTVL.

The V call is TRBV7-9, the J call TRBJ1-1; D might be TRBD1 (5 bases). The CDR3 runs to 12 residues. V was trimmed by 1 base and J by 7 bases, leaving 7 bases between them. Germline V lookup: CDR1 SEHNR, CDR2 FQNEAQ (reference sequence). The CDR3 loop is CASSLDQGEAFF. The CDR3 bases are TGTGCCAGCAGCTTAGACCAGGGTGAAGCTTTCTTT.

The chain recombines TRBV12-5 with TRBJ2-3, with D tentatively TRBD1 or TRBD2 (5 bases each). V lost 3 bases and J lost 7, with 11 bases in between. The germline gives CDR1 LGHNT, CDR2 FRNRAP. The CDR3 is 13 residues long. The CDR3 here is CASGLGELYTQYF. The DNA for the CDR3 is TGTGCTAGTGGTTTAGGGGAGCTCTATACGCAGTATTTT.

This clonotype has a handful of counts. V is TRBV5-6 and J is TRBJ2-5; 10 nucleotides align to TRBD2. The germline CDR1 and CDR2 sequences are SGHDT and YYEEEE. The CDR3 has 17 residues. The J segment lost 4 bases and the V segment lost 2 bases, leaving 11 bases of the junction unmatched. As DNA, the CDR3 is TGTGCCAGCAGCTTCGTCCAGGGGACTAGCGCCGGAGAGACCCAGTACTTC. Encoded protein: CASSFVQGTSAGETQYF.

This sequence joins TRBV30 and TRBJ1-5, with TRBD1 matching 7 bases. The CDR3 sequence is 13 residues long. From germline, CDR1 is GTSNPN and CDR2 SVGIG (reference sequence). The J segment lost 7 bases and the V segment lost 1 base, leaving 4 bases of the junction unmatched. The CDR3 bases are TGTGCCTGGAGTGGGCAGGGGGAACAGCCCCAGCATTTT. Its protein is CAWSGQGEQPQHF. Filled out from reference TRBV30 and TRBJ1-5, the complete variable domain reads SQTIHQWPATLVQPVGSPLSLECTVEGTSNPNLYWYRQAAGRGLQLLFYSVGIGQISSEVPQNLSASRPQDRQFILSSKKLLLSDSGFYLCAWSGQGEQPQHFGDGTRLSIL.

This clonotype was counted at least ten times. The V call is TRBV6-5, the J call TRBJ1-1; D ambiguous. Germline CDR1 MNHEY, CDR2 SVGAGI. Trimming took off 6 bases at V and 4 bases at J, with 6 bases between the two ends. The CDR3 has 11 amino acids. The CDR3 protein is CASRGVTEAFF. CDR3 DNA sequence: TGTGCCAGCAGGGGCGTCACTGAAGCTTTCTTT.

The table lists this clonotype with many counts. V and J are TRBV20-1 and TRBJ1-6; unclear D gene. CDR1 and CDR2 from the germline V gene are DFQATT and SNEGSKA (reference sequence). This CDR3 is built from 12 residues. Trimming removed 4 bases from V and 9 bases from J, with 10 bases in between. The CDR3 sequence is CSAKEGGSPLHF. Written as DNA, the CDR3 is TGCAGTGCTAAGGAGGGCGGTTCACCCCTCCACTTT.

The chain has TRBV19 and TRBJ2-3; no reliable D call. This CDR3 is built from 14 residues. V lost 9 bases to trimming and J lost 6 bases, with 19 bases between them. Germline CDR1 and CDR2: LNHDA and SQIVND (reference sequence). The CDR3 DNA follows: TGTGCCAGCTCTAGAATGCAGGCATCCGATACGCAGTATTTT. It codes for CASSRMQASDTQYF.

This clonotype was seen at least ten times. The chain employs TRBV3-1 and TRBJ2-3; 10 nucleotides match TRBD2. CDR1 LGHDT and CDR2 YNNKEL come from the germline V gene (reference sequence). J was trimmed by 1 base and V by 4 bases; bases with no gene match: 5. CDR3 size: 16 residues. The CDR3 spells CASSPGLASGTDTQYF. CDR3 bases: TGTGCCAGCAGCCCGGGACTAGCGTCCGGCACAGATACGCAGTATTTT.

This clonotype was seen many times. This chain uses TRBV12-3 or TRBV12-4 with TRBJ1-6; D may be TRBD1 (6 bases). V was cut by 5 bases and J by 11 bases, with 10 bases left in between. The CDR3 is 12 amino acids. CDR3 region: CASSQGGAPLHF. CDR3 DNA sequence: TGTGCCAGCAGTCAAGGGGGAGCACCCCTCCACTTT.

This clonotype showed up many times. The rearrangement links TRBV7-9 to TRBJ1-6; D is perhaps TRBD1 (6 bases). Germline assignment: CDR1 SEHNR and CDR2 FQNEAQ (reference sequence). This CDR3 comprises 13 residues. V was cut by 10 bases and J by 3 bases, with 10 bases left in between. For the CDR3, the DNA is TGTGCCACAGGGGACCTCTATAATTCACCCCTCCACTTT. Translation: CATGDLYNSPLHF. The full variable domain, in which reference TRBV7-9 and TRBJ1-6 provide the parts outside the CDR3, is DTGVSQNPRHKITKRGQNVTFRCDPISEHNRLYWYRQTLGQGPEFLTYFQNEAQLEKSRLLSDRFSAERPKGSFSTLEIQRTEQGDSAMYLCATGDLYNSPLHFGNGTRLTVT.

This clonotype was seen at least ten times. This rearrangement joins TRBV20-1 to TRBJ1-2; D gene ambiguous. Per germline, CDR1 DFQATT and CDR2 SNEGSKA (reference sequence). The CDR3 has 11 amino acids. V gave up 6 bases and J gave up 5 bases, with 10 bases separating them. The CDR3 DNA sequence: TGCAGTGCCTTGAGCGAGTATGGCTACACCTTC. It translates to CSALSEYGYTF.

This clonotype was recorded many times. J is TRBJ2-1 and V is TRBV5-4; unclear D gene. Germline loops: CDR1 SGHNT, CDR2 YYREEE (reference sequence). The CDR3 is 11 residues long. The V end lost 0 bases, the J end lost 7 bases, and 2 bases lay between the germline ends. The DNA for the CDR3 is TGTGCCAGCAGCTTGGAGAATGAGCAGTTCTTC. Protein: CASSLENEQFF.